This T cell receptor beta chain was documented in a study of blood T cell repertoires in COVID-19. Assay used: immunoSEQ multiplex PCR; TCRdb lists only in-frame clones, some missing. The sample lists 100,000 to 150,000 clones, approximately 85% occurring once. This clone was counted between two and nine times. The same CDR3 is also encoded by other DNA sequences in this sample. CDR1 and CDR2 from the germline V gene are LGHDT and YNNKEL (reference sequence). Trimming removed 1 base from V and 2 bases from J, with 2 bases in between. The CDR3 consists of 12 residues. Source material: peripheral blood. The V and J genes are TRBV3-1 (or the pseudogene TRBV3-2) and TRBJ2-5, with D hard to call. The sequence was obtained from a woman aged 80 or older with COVID-19, enrolled during active disease. CDR3 in amino acids: CASSQVQETQYF. The DNA for the CDR3 is TGTGCCAGCAGCCAAGTACAAGAGACCCAGTACTTC.